This T cell receptor beta chain was obtained from a study of shared clonotypes between healthy human individuals. The assay was immunoSEQ multiplex PCR, and TCRdb's table has in-frame clones only and misses some. The sample holds around 1.6 million clones, 95% to 99% seen once. Germline-derived CDR1 and CDR2 are SNHLY and FYNNEI. V was shortened by 6 bases and J by 2 bases, with 8 bases between the two germline ends. The CDR3 contains 13 residues. Into CD45RA+ naive and CD45RA-negative memory subsets, the CD4+ cells were split. Sequencing used naive CD4+ T cells sorted from blood. Sample subset: CD45RA+ positively selected. The chain has TRBV2 and TRBJ2-1; a possible D gene is TRBD1 (5 bases). This clonotype was obtained from a man aged 25-45 years in good health. The CDR3 spells CASSRVAYNEQFF. In nucleotides, the CDR3 is TGTGCCAGCAGCAGGGTGGCCTACAATGAGCAGTTCTTC.